This passage covers 18 T cell receptor beta chains from one sample sequenced in a study of T cells after yellow fever vaccination. MiXCR was run by TCRdb on the 5' RACE reads, yielding one entry per CDR3 protein. This table has a few hundred thousand distinct CDR3 sequences, around 17% appearing once. The sample was PBMCs, taken around 5 days after the first yellow fever vaccination. These receptors came from a man aged 18 to 29 who received the YFV17D yellow fever vaccine.

This clonotype was observed a handful of times. V and J are TRBV2 and TRBJ2-1, with 8 bases lining up with TRBD2. J lost 2 bases, V lost 6 bases, and 3 bases had no gene match. From germline, CDR1 is SNHLY and CDR2 FYNNEI. The CDR3 is made up of 14 amino acids. The CDR3 region is CASRGLGTYNEQFF. CDR3 nucleotide sequence: TGTGCCAGCAGGGGACTAGGAACCTACAATGAGCAGTTCTTC.

The chain combines TRBV27 with TRBJ1-1; TRBD1 might be the D (5 bases). Germline loops: CDR1 MNHEY, CDR2 SMNVEV (reference sequence). This CDR3 has 10 residues. V lost 8 bases and J lost 8, with 9 bases in between. CDR3 region: CASGGDEAFF. The CDR3 DNA reads as TGTGCCAGCGGCGGGGACGAAGCTTTCTTT.

The J gene is TRBJ1-2, the V gene TRBV14; D gene unclear. V lost 6 bases to trimming and J lost 3 bases, with 11 bases between them. The CDR3 runs 13 residues. Germline V lookup: CDR1 SGHDN, CDR2 FVKESK. The CDR3 nucleotides read TGTGCCAGCAGTCCTGGCCCATACTATGGCTACACCTTC. Its protein product is CASSPGPYYGYTF.

V is TRBV29-1 and J is TRBJ2-3; D unresolved. This CDR3 is built from 15 residues. Germline V gene sequence: CDR1 SQVTM, CDR2 ANQGSEA. V lost 3 bases, J lost 2 bases, and 15 bases lay in between. CDR3 protein: CSVDGLGTFTDTQYF. The DNA of the CDR3 is TGCAGCGTTGATGGGCTGGGAACTTTCACAGATACGCAGTATTTT.

This clonotype was observed at least ten times. V is TRBV4-3 and J is TRBJ2-3, with TRBD1 identical over 7 bases. CDR1 is LGHNA and CDR2 is YSLEER in the germline V gene. The V segment lost 4 bases and the J segment 2 bases; nucleotides outside the gene matches: 9. The CDR3 totals 16 residues. In nucleotides, the CDR3 is TGCGCCAGCAGCCCTGGGACAGAGCGTTCCACAGATACGCAGTATTTT. Translation: CASSPGTERSTDTQYF.

The V gene is TRBV21-1, the J gene TRBJ2-1; the table's D gene call, TRBD1, was not cross checked with the DNA. TRBV21-1 corresponds to a pseudogene. CDR3 length: 15 amino acids. The CDR3 is CASSKNNRGHNEQFF. The DNA of the CDR3 is TGTGCCAGCAGCAAAAATAACAGGGGGCACAATGAGCAGTTCTTC.

The chain links TRBV27 to TRBJ2-1, with D perhaps TRBD1 (5 bases). The CDR3 contains 17 residues. V shed 1 base and J shed 2 bases, with 15 bases lying between them. Germline V gene sequence: CDR1 MNHEY, CDR2 SMNVEV (reference sequence). The CDR3 coding sequence is TGTGCCAGCAGTTTATACCCCGGTCCAGGGCCCTACAATGAGCAGTTCTTC. Translating gives CASSLYPGPGPYNEQFF.

This clonotype occurred a few times. The chain uses TRBV28 and TRBJ2-5; D is unclear. Trimming removed 1 base at V and 1 base at J, with 7 bases between. CDR1 MDHEN and CDR2 SYDVKM come from the germline V gene. The CDR3 extends over 14 amino acids. The CDR3 is CASSLFGIQETQYF. CDR3 in DNA: TGTGCCAGCAGTTTATTTGGGATCCAAGAGACCCAGTACTTC.

CDR3 nucleotides: TGTGCCAGCAGTTACTGGGGCGGGGACACTGAAGCTTTCTTT. Translation: CASSYWGGDTEAFF. The chain has TRBV6-5 and TRBJ1-1; possible D gene TRBD1, 5 bases. Germline lookup yields CDR1 MNHEY and CDR2 SVGAGI. V lost 1 base and J 3 bases, leaving 9 bases between the germline ends. The CDR3 is 14 amino acids.

This clonotype occurred a few times. The CDR3 coding sequence is TGTGCCAGCAGCCACCGGGACGGGGTAGATTCACCCCTCCACTTT. Residues: CASSHRDGVDSPLHF. J is TRBJ1-6 and V is TRBV7-2; D is possibly TRBD1 (5 bases). The CDR3 is made up of 15 amino acids. The germline gives CDR1 SGHTA, CDR2 FQGNSA. The V end was cut by 5 bases, the J end by 8 bases, with 16 bases between.

There are a few counts of this clonotype. CDR3 protein: CSVGSETVYGYTF. CDR3 nucleotides: TGCAGCGTTGGATCGGAGACAGTCTATGGCTACACCTTC. The V and J genes are TRBV29-1 and TRBJ1-2; D perhaps matches TRBD1 (5 bases). Germline-derived CDR1 and CDR2 are SQVTM and ANQGSEA. This CDR3 is 13 amino acids long. Trimming shortened V by 4 bases and J by 4 bases, and 13 bases separated the two germline ends.

This clonotype was counted many times. This chain uses TRBV10-3 with TRBJ2-7; D perhaps matches TRBD1 (5 bases). The V gene lost 4 bases and the J gene lost 2 bases, with 15 bases spanning the gap. From germline, CDR1 is ENHRY and CDR2 SYGVKD. This CDR3 has 15 residues. The CDR3 DNA sequence: TGTGCCATCAGTGCAGGCCAGGGCGACACCTACGAGCAGTACTTC. Translation gives CAISAGQGDTYEQYF.

The chain carries TRBV2 and TRBJ1-6, with a possible D match to TRBD1 (5 bases). The V end lost 4 bases, the J end lost 10 bases, and 14 bases lay between the germline ends. Germline V lookup: CDR1 SNHLY, CDR2 FYNNEI. This CDR3 region has 14 residues. The CDR3 reads CASSGEGRGSPLHF. Here the CDR3 DNA reads TGTGCCAGCAGTGGTGAGGGGAGAGGGTCACCCCTCCACTTT. Drawing the rest from reference TRBV2 and TRBJ1-6, the complete variable domain is EPEVTQTPSHQVTQMGQEVILRCVPISNHLYFYWYRQILGQKVEFLVSFYNNEISEKSEIFDDQFSVERPDGSNFTLKIRSTKLEDSAMYFCASSGEGRGSPLHFGNGTRLTVT.

This chain links TRBV4-1 with TRBJ2-7; 10 bases align to TRBD1. V gave up 1 base and J gave up 2 bases; unmatched junction bases: 2. Germline V gene data show CDR1 as MGHRA and CDR2 as YSYEKL. The CDR3 runs 15 residues. CDR3 sequence (DNA): TGCGCCAGCAGCCAAGCCGGGACAGGGGCCTACGAGCAGTACTTC. This translates into CASSQAGTGAYEQYF.

The table lists this clonotype with a few counts. V is TRBV7-2 and J is TRBJ2-7, with D unclear. The germline V and J ends were trimmed by 5 bases and 6 bases, with 11 bases remaining between them. Per the germline V gene, CDR1 is SGHTA and CDR2 is FQGNSA. This CDR3 spans 12 amino acids. The CDR3 protein is CASSLDPSEQYF. The DNA of the CDR3 is TGTGCCAGCAGCCTCGACCCCAGCGAGCAGTACTTC.

This clonotype turned up a few times. J is TRBJ2-3 and V is TRBV28, with TRBD2 matching over 8 bases. V was clipped by 3 bases and J by 3 bases; unmatched bases: 5. Per the germline V gene, CDR1 is MDHEN and CDR2 is SYDVKM. This CDR3 is 15 amino acids long. The CDR3 DNA follows: TGTGCCAGCAGTTTGGAGTTAGCGGGGACAGATACGCAGTATTTT. Translated, it gives CASSLELAGTDTQYF.

This chain joins TRBV27 and TRBJ1-1; D remains ambiguous. V lost 8 bases to trimming and J lost 8 bases, with 18 bases between them. This CDR3 is built from 13 residues. CDR1 and CDR2 (germline): MNHEY, SMNVEV (reference sequence). CDR3 sequence: CASSTVPGSEAFF. CDR3 DNA: TGTGCCAGCTCCACAGTCCCCGGCTCGGAAGCTTTCTTT.

The chain employs TRBV12-3 or TRBV12-4 and TRBJ2-3, with a weak D call TRBD1 (6 bases). The CDR3 totals 16 residues. The V end was cut by 3 bases, the J end by 2 bases, with 15 bases between. The CDR3 loop is CASSFRRTAPTDTQYF. In DNA, the CDR3 is TGTGCCAGCAGTTTCAGAAGGACAGCCCCCACAGATACGCAGTATTTT.